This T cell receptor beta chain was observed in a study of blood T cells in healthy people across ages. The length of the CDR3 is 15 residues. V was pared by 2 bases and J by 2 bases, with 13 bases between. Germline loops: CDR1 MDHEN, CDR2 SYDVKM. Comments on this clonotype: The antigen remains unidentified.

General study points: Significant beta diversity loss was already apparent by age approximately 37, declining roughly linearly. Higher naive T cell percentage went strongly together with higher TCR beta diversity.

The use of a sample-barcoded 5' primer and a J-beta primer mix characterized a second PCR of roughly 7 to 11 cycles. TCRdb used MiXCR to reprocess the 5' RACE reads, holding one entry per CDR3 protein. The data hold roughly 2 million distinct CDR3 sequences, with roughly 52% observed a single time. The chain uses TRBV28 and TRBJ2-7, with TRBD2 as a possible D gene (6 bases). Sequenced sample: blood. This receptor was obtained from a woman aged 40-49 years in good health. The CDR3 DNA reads TGTGCCAGCAGTTTAAGTGAGGAGGGTCCCTACGAGCAGTACTTC. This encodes CASSLSEEGPYEQYF.